A selection of T cell receptor beta chains follows, all from one sample in a study of Tregs in tolerant kidney transplant recipients. Sequencing was performed with immunoSEQ multiplex PCR; in TCRdb, only in-frame clones are kept and a portion is missing. The data hold about 44,000 clones, with 95% to 96% observed a single time. No antigen has been assigned to these receptors. The sample taken for sequencing was Tregs from blood cultured with allogeneic cells. These receptors were obtained from a human donor in good health. The CDR3 runs from the conserved cysteine through the conserved F or W. Fields, in order: D gene, V gene, clone size, J gene, CDR3 protein, CDR3 DNA. The D gene is left open where the match is weak. A clone size is listed for some rows: how often the clone was seen (once, few, many), or a class if it is expanded.

.	TRBV5-1	.	TRBJ1-1	CASSLRTENTEAFF	TGCGCCAGCAGCCTACGGACAGAGAACACTGAAGCTTTCTTT
.	TRBV5-1	.	TRBJ1-2	CASSLVGGYGYTF	TGCGCCAGCAGCTTGGTGGGCGGTTATGGCTACACCTTC
.	TRBV29-1	few	TRBJ1-1	CSVASVNTEAFF	TGCAGCGTTGCCTCGGTAAACACTGAAGCTTTCTTT
TRBD1	TRBV7-9	.	TRBJ1-2	CASSAGQGYGYTF	TGTGCCAGCAGCGCGGGACAGGGGTATGGCTACACCTTC
.	TRBV11-2	.	TRBJ2-3	CASSPGTGQYF	TGTGCCAGCAGCCCCGGGACGGGGCAGTATTTT
TRBD1	TRBV4-1	.	TRBJ2-2	CASSQVATGVGTGELFF	TGCGCCAGCAGCCAAGTTGCGACAGGGGTGGGAACCGGGGAGCTGTTTTTT
.	TRBV6-1	.	TRBJ2-3	CASNRGGAYTQYF	TGTGCCAGCAACCGAGGGGGGGCCTATACGCAGTATTTT
TRBD2	TRBV2	.	TRBJ2-1	CASSVIAGVYNEQFF	TGTGCCAGCAGCGTAATAGCGGGGGTTTACAATGAGCAGTTCTTC
.	TRBV5-1	.	TRBJ2-7	CASSDAGTTSSYEQYF	TGCGCCAGCAGCGACGCCGGGACAACCAGCTCCTACGAGCAGTACTTC
.	TRBV19	once	TRBJ2-3	CASSPGVDTQYF	TGTGCCAGTAGCCCGGGGGTAGATACGCAGTATTTT
.	TRBV28	.	TRBJ1-1	CASSWSNTEAFF	TGTGCCAGCAGCTGGTCTAACACTGAAGCTTTCTTT
TRBD1	TRBV30	.	TRBJ2-7	CAWDRDRGFEQYF	TGTGCCTGGGACCGGGACAGGGGTTTCGAGCAGTACTTC
.	TRBV5-1	.	TRBJ2-3	CASSLGSAIGADTQYF	TGCGCCAGCAGCTTGGGAAGTGCGATAGGAGCAGATACGCAGTATTTT
TRBD2	TRBV7-2	.	TRBJ2-2	CASSLGGRVSTGELFF	TGTGCCAGCAGCTTAGGCGGGAGGGTCTCCACCGGGGAGCTGTTTTTT
.	TRBV6-5	.	TRBJ2-7	CASSSTFKGPSYEQYF	TGTGCCAGCAGTTCCACCTTCAAGGGGCCCTCCTACGAGCAGTACTTC
TRBD1	TRBV7-3	.	TRBJ1-2	CASSDLPPGQTYGYTF	TGTGCCAGCAGCGATCTTCCGCCGGGACAGACCTATGGCTACACCTTC
.	TRBV11-2	.	TRBJ2-7	CASSQGTTRRDF	TGTGCCAGCAGTCAAGGGACGACTCGGAGAGACTTC
.	TRBV12-5	.	TRBJ2-3	CASAIEQTTQYF	TGTGCTAGTGCCATCGAGCAGACTACGCAGTATTTT
TRBD2	TRBV5-1	.	TRBJ2-1	CASSFGSGRSNEQFF	TGCGCCAGCAGCTTCGGTAGCGGGAGATCCAATGAGCAGTTCTTC
TRBD1	TRBV6-5	.	TRBJ1-2	CASSYSRQGDNYGYTF	TGTGCCAGCAGTTACTCGCGGCAGGGGGACAACTATGGCTACACCTTC
.	TRBV7-6	.	TRBJ1-3	CASRQGSGNTIYF	TGTGCCAGCAGACAGGGATCGGGAAACACCATATATTTT
.	TRBV5-4	.	TRBJ2-3	CASSLGGRLDTQYF	TGTGCCAGCAGCTTGGGGGGCCGTTTGGATACGCAGTATTTT
.	TRBV19	.	TRBJ2-7	CASSLDGTPRGQYF	TGTGCCAGTAGCCTGGACGGGACACCTCGTGGGCAGTACTTC